This passage covers 23 T cell receptor beta chains from one sample sequenced in a study of T cell responses to AZD1222 COVID-19 vaccine. Repertoires were generated with immunoSEQ multiplex PCR, while TCRdb's copy carries only in-frame clones and drops some. The sample carries roughly 200,000 clones, around 90% recorded once. This material consisted of peripheral blood, taken on day 0 of AZD1222 vaccination. These TCRs come from an adult in good health.

The chain joins TRBV6-4 to TRBJ2-1; maybe TRBD2 (6 bases). Per germline, CDR1 MRHNA and CDR2 SNTAGT. Trimming removed 3 bases at V and 7 bases at J, with 16 bases between. CDR3 length: 15 amino acids. CDR3 loop: CASSEGGKGKNEQFF. The CDR3 DNA sequence: TGTGCCAGCAGTGAGGGGGGTAAGGGGAAGAATGAGCAGTTCTTC.

The chain is built from TRBV13 and TRBJ1-3; the D gene is possibly TRBD1 (5 bases). This CDR3 is 14 amino acids long. Germline V gives CDR1 PRHDT, CDR2 FYEKMQ (reference sequence). V was cut by 0 bases and J by 2 bases, with 5 bases left in between. DNA of the CDR3: TGTGCCAGCAGCTTAGGAGGGGCTGGAAACACCATATATTTT. It is translated as CASSLGGAGNTIYF.

This rearrangement joins TRBV5-1 to TRBJ2-2, with unresolved D. The V end was cut by 0 bases, the J end by 10 bases, with 10 bases between. This CDR3 has 13 residues. Germline V gene sequence: CDR1 SGHRS, CDR2 YFSETQ. CDR3 sequence: CASSLVLGTELFF. In DNA, the CDR3 is TGCGCCAGCAGCTTGGTTTTGGGTACGGAGCTGTTTTTT.

The V call is TRBV4-3, the J call TRBJ2-2, with 7 bases aligning to TRBD1. CDR3 size: 15 residues. After removal of 3 bases from V and 8 bases from J, the junction contained 9 bases not matched to a gene. The germline CDR1 and CDR2 sequences are LGHNA and YSLEER. CDR3 nucleotides: TGCGCCAGCAGCCATTTAGACAGGGACGGTGGGGAGCTGTTTTTT. This encodes CASSHLDRDGGELFF.

The chain carries TRBV20-1 and TRBJ2-1; 11 bases align to TRBD2. V lost 3 bases to trimming and J lost 10 bases; unmatched junction nucleotides: 5. Germline V lookup: CDR1 DFQATT, CDR2 SNEGSKA (reference sequence). This CDR3 is built from 13 residues. The DNA of the CDR3 is TGCAGTGCTAGTCTCCTAGCGGGGGGCGAGCAGTTCTTC. It translates to CSASLLAGGEQFF.

CDR3 loop: CASSLRPGELFF. CDR3 bases: TGTGCCAGCAGCCTGAGGCCCGGGGAGCTGTTTTTT. The chain links TRBV27 to TRBJ2-2; no reliable D call. The CDR3 extends over 12 amino acids. Trimming left V 6 bases short and J 6 bases short, with 8 bases between. CDR1 is MNHEY, CDR2 SMNVEV, per germline (reference sequence).

The rearrangement joins TRBV2 to TRBJ2-7; weak D call: TRBD1 (6 bases). The CDR3 runs 15 residues. Germline V gene lookup returns CDR1 SNHLY and CDR2 FYNNEI. V was cut by 7 bases and J by 3 bases, with 19 bases left in between. Here the CDR3 reads CASTPQGGTGYEQYF. The CDR3 nucleotides read TGTGCCAGCACGCCCCAAGGGGGTACAGGCTACGAGCAGTACTTC. The full variable domain, rest sourced from reference TRBV2 and TRBJ2-7, is EPEVTQTPSHQVTQMGQEVILRCVPISNHLYFYWYRQILGQKVEFLVSFYNNEISEKSEIFDDQFSVERPDGSNFTLKIRSTKLEDSAMYFCASTPQGGTGYEQYFGPGTRLTVT.

The chain has TRBV4-2 and TRBJ2-6; a possible D gene is TRBD1 (8 bases). Germline CDR1 LGHNA, CDR2 YNFKEQ. The CDR3 extends over 17 amino acids. V lost 6 bases and J 3 bases, leaving 18 bases between the germline ends. The CDR3 DNA follows: TGTGCCAGCAGAGCGGGACAGGTCCTAAGTGGGGCCAACGTCCTGACTTTC. Translated: CASRAGQVLSGANVLTF.

The V call is TRBV7-9, the J call TRBJ2-2, with D tentatively TRBD1 or TRBD2 (5 bases each). This CDR3 contains 16 residues. The germline V and J ends were trimmed by 5 bases and 3 bases, with 16 bases remaining between them. Germline V lookup: CDR1 SEHNR, CDR2 FQNEAQ (reference sequence). CDR3 sequence reads: CASSTLRGRDTGELFF. The DNA of the CDR3 is TGTGCCAGCAGCACCCTGAGGGGCCGGGACACCGGGGAGCTGTTTTTT.

V and J are TRBV7-6 and TRBJ2-7; 7 positions agree with TRBD2. V trimming: 5 bases; J trimming: 1 base; junction bases outside the gene matches: 8. The CDR3 spans 15 residues. The germline V gene encodes CDR1 SGHVS and CDR2 FNYEAQ. CDR3 protein: CASSPATGGSYEQYF. The DNA of the CDR3 is TGTGCCAGCAGCCCGGCCACCGGGGGGTCCTACGAGCAGTACTTC.

The V call is TRBV12-3 or TRBV12-4, the J call TRBJ2-7; D is ambiguous. The V and J ends lost 6 bases and 1 base respectively, with 7 bases between them. The CDR3 contains 12 residues. CDR3 protein: CASSPDSYEQYF. The CDR3 DNA follows: TGTGCCAGCAGCCCTGATTCCTACGAGCAGTACTTC.

This clone was seen only a few times. This chain connects TRBV12-3 or TRBV12-4 to TRBJ1-1, with D tentatively TRBD1 (5 bases). V lost 3 bases, J lost 8 bases, and 13 bases lay in between. The CDR3 length is 13 residues. The CDR3 is CASSFEGRREAFF. The CDR3 region has the DNA TGTGCCAGCAGTTTTGAGGGACGTAGGGAAGCTTTCTTT.

The chain employs TRBV6-2 or TRBV6-3 and TRBJ2-7; D possibly uses TRBD1 or TRBD2 (5 bases each). The CDR3 spans 15 residues. V lost 5 bases to trimming and J lost 0 bases, with 14 bases between them. Germline-derived CDR1 and CDR2 are MNHEY and SVGEGT. Here the CDR3 reads CASSPDGTDSYEQYF. The CDR3 DNA is TGTGCCAGCAGTCCCGACGGGACGGACTCCTACGAGCAGTACTTC.

The V gene is TRBV29-1, the J gene TRBJ1-1; D gene unclear. This CDR3 is 13 amino acids long. Germline V CDR1 and CDR2: SQVTM, ANQGSEA. V was pared by 6 bases and J by 3 bases, with 14 bases between. The chain's CDR3 is CSVPLGLDTEAFF. Written as DNA, the CDR3 is TGCAGCGTGCCCCTGGGTCTGGACACTGAAGCTTTCTTT. Supplemented by reference TRBV29-1 and TRBJ1-1, the full variable domain reads SAVISQKPSRDICQRGTSLTIQCQVDSQVTMMFWYRQQPGQSLTLIATANQGSEATYESGFVIDKFPISRPNLTFSTLTVSNMSPEDSSIYLCSVPLGLDTEAFFGQGTRLTVV.

The gene calls are TRBV24-1 and TRBJ1-5, with D possibly TRBD1 on 6 matching bases. V dropped 2 bases and J dropped 7 bases, with 8 bases sitting between them. The CDR3 covers 13 residues. Germline CDR1 KGHDR, CDR2 SFDVKD. The CDR3 reads CATSDWQGQPQHF. CDR3 coding DNA: TGTGCCACCAGTGATTGGCAGGGGCAGCCCCAGCATTTT.

The CDR3 DNA reads TGTGCCAGCAGCGAGGGGGCCGGAAACACCATATATTTT. Amino acids: CASSEGAGNTIYF. This chain links TRBV3-1 (or the pseudogene TRBV3-2) with TRBJ1-3, with 7 positions matching TRBD1. From germline, CDR1 is LGHDT and CDR2 YNNKEL (reference sequence). The CDR3 runs to 13 residues. V shed 5 bases and J 4 bases; nucleotides not matched to a gene: 2.

This rearrangement joins TRBV6-6 to TRBJ2-5; 10 bases map to TRBD2. The CDR3 length is 20 residues. Germline V gene lookup returns CDR1 MNHNY and CDR2 SVGAGI (reference sequence). V dropped 5 bases and J dropped 2; count of bases not matched to a gene: 20. The CDR3 DNA sequence: TGTGCCAGCAGTCACCCCGATTTTGTTAGCGGGGGGACGCTTCAAGAGACCCAGTACTTC. It translates to CASSHPDFVSGGTLQETQYF.

The gene calls are TRBV5-6 and TRBJ2-4, with D unclear. V was trimmed by 4 bases and J by 2 bases, leaving 13 bases between them. This CDR3 contains 15 residues. CDR1 and CDR2 (germline): SGHDT, YYEEEE. CDR3 residues: CASSLGGSPKNIQYF. DNA of the CDR3: TGTGCCAGCAGCCTGGGCGGCTCCCCCAAAAACATTCAGTACTTC.

The rearrangement joins TRBV11-2 to TRBJ2-7; 8 nucleotides line up with TRBD1. The V and J ends lost 1 base and 6 bases, in that order; junction bases with no gene match: 5. The CDR3 covers 14 residues. From germline, CDR1 is SGHAT and CDR2 FQNNGV. CDR3 in amino acids: CASSLVRQGIEQYF. The CDR3 nucleotides read TGTGCCAGCAGCTTAGTGAGACAGGGGATCGAGCAGTACTTC.

This chain links TRBV10-3 with TRBJ1-2; no clear D gene. Trimming took 0 bases from V and 8 from J, leaving 10 bases between them. The CDR3 covers 13 residues. Germline V gene data show CDR1 as ENHRY and CDR2 as SYGVKD. CDR3 sequence (DNA): TGTGCCATCAGTGAGTCAGAGCCACAGGGCTACACCTTC. It yields the protein CAISESEPQGYTF.

This chain joins TRBV6-5 and TRBJ1-1; tentative D call: TRBD1 (5 bases). CDR1 is MNHEY and CDR2 is SVGAGI in the germline V gene. V lost 0 bases, J lost 2 bases, and 13 bases lay in between. The CDR3 spans 16 residues. The CDR3 nucleotides are TGTGCCAGCAGTTACTCCCAGGTCGGGGGAAACACTGAAGCTTTCTTT. Translation: CASSYSQVGGNTEAFF.

The J gene is TRBJ1-6, the V gene TRBV3-1 (or the pseudogene TRBV3-2); tentatively, D is TRBD1 (5 bases). The CDR3 is 15 amino acids. The germline V gene encodes CDR1 LGHDT and CDR2 YNNKEL (reference sequence). Trimming pared 0 bases from V and 8 bases from J, leaving 11 bases between. The CDR3 loop is CASSQDLAGYSPLHF. CDR3 DNA: TGTGCCAGCAGCCAAGATCTGGCAGGGTATTCACCCCTCCACTTT.

The chain joins TRBV28 to TRBJ1-4, with D perhaps matching TRBD1 (5 bases). The CDR3 has 15 amino acids. V was clipped by 6 bases and J by 2 bases, with 13 bases between them. The germline V gene has CDR1 MDHEN and CDR2 SYDVKM. As DNA, the CDR3 is TGTGCCAGCAGAACCAGGGTACCCACTAATGAAAAACTGTTTTTT. Amino acids: CASRTRVPTNEKLFF.